Relative to its sample, the clone carrying this TCR beta chain is medium-sized. This specimen belongs to a study of circulating CD8 cells and anti-PD-1 response in melanoma. Across the study: Responders had complete or partial responses; non-responders had stable or progressive disease.

Each library started from about 15 ng of total RNA using the QIAseq Immune Repertoire TCR panel. TCRdb fed the reads into MiXCR, producing one record per CDR3 protein. This sample has fewer than 450 distinct CDR3 sequences, with over 6.5% found just once. Sorting of live CD3+CD8+TCRalphabeta+ cells by PD-1 and/or TIGIT gave four subsets. The CDR3 has 14 amino acids. This chain uses TRBV21-1 with TRBJ2-5. TRBV21-1 is a listed pseudogene. This TCR was recovered from a human donor with melanoma. The sample consisted of CD8+ T cells from PBMCs, taken at baseline or after one month of anti-PD-1 therapy (not recorded which). In DNA form, the CDR3 reads TGTGCCAGCAGCAAAACAAACTACCCAGAGACCCAGTACTTC. This codes for CASSKTNYPETQYF.